Reported below is one T cell receptor (beta chain). The table lists this clonotype with many counts. Its antigen is not yet known. Qualities for individual bases were not recorded, and no much larger clone is one base off. The data derive from a study of T cells in Graves' hyperthyroidism and ophthalmopathy (dated by TCRdb to the late 2010s). Turning to the overall study: Peripheral blood was collected at initial diagnosis, before any treatment. Once sampling was done, hyperthyroidism patients were given methimazole at a starting dose of 30 mg daily, whereas ophthalmopathy patients were given high-dose intravenous methylprednisolone. A discovery cohort of about 100 patients, about 44 with Graves' ophthalmopathy and 55 to 60 with stable Graves' hyperthyroidism, was used to find distinguishing TCR V-J signatures. The paper describes TCR Vbeta CDR3 sequencing of 130 to 150 peripheral blood samples, made up of 43 ophthalmopathy patients, around 78 hyperthyroidism patients and 17 progressor patients. The 75 to 100 discovery patients were divided at random into training and test sets in a 7:3 ratio. Thyroid tissue and blood T-cell repertoires from several Graves' hyperthyroidism patients were also compared in the study. Whether ophthalmopathy could be predicted prospectively was tested in an independent validation cohort made up of roughly 19 hyperthyroidism patients plus 17 patients who later progressed to ophthalmopathy.

TCR beta CDR3 regions were amplified from RNA transcripts. For the first round of RT-PCR on the TCR CDR3, the HTBI primer set was used together with the Qiagen OneStep RT-PCR kit. Libraries were constructed in a second round of multiplex PCR, after which size selection and purification were carried out. The libraries were sequenced on an Illumina HiSeq2000 using paired-end 100 bp reads. The published analysis was carried out like this. SOAPnuke was used to process the raw data, removing reads that contained adapters or uncalled bases, had a mean Phred below 15, or lacked an exact match to the constant primer or identifier. COPE v1.2.5 was used to merge high-quality paired reads, and clonotypes were defined as unique nucleotide sequences. MiTCR v1.1 was used to align the clonotypes against IMGT TRBV, TRBD and TRBJ reference segments. Only V-J combinations with frequency above 0.0001, covering about 99% of repertoires, were analysed. A TCS score was defined as the ratio between F50 (clonal expansion) and ExV (chaos), using BLOSUM62-based TCRdist between CDR3 peptides within each V-J. Welch's t-statistics and random forest reduced roughly 500 V-J features to 10 to 15, which were used in a naive Bayes classifier (R e1071). Using fastp at Q25 and MiXCR, TCRdb reprocessed the public reads and kept productive beta chains. Every CDR3 protein is listed once, alongside the most common genes and DNA of its rows. The V and J calls and clone size are TCRdb's, not the authors'. For this sample the table gives approximately 150,000 distinct CDR3 sequences, of which less than 10% were detected only once. Clones ranked in the top ten supply approximately 20% of the sample.

Trimming leaves V shorter by 4 bases and J shorter by 4 bases, with the junction holding 5 bases beyond the gene matches. Counted from cysteine to phenylalanine, this CDR3 has 14 amino acids. Only the CDR3 DNA is retained, 42 bases long and in frame from the first base. CDR1 and CDR2, per the germline V gene (reference sequence), are SGHNT and YYREEE. Hyperthyroidism patients were newly diagnosed, with disease duration under 2 months, and aged 18 to 65 years. The study excluded patients with uncontrolled infections, other autoimmune diseases, pregnancy or lactation. Clinical symptoms, serum thyroxine and TRAb, thyroid ultrasound, and orbital computed tomography formed the basis for the diagnoses. Blood from progressor patients was collected at the time of first diagnosis with hyperthyroidism, before any ophthalmopathy symptoms had appeared. PBMCs were isolated from 7.5 to 10 ml of fresh peripheral blood by Ficoll-Paque density gradient centrifugation. Patients classed as progressors first received a Graves' hyperthyroidism diagnosis and then went on to develop ophthalmopathy during follow-up. Total RNA was extracted using Trizol reagent, and RNA quality was assessed on an Agilent 2100 Bioanalyzer.

Here is what the overall study found, with its caveats: In validation, the model predicted progression to ophthalmopathy a median of around 6.5 months before onset, with about 70% sensitivity and 72.22% specificity. Most expanded thyroid clonotypes (frequency above 0.001) were also found in blood, which suggests that blood repertoires may mirror thyroid immune responses. No statistical method was used to set the sample size in advance, and investigators knew the group allocation. In cross-validation, a model built on a 13 V-J signature told ophthalmopathy apart from stable hyperthyroidism with under 90% sensitivity and approximately 81% specificity, and in testing the same model reached 80%/75%.

This receptor was obtained from a woman younger than 30 with Graves' hyperthyroidism that later progressed to Graves' ophthalmopathy. The chain was built from TRBV5-4 and TRBJ2-3; the central 8 bases match TRBD2. The specimen was blood. The CDR3: CASSKGTRADTQYF. The DNA sequence reads TGTGCCAGCAGCAAAGGGACTAGAGCAGATACGCAGTATTTT.